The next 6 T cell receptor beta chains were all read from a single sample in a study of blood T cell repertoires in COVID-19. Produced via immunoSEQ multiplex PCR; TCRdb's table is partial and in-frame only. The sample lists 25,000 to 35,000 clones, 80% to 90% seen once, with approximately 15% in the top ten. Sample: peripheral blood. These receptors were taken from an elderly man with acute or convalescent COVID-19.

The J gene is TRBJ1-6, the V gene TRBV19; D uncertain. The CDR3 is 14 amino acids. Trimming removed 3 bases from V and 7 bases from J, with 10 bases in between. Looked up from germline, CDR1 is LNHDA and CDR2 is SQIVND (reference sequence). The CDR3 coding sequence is TGTGCCAGTAGTATTGGGCAGTCAAATTCACCCCTCCACTTT. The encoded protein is CASSIGQSNSPLHF.

CDR3 amino acids: CASRGPNEKLFF. DNA for the CDR3: TGTGCCAGCAGGGGGCCTAATGAAAAACTGTTTTTT. The chain couples TRBV28 to TRBJ1-4, with D possibly being TRBD1 (5 bases). The V gene's germline CDR1 is MDHEN and CDR2 SYDVKM. The length of the CDR3 is 12 residues. The V gene lost 6 bases and the J gene lost 3 bases, with 5 bases spanning the gap.

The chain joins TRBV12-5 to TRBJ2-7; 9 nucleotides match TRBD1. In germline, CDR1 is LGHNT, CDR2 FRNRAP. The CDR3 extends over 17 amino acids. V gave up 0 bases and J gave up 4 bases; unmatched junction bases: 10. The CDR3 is CASGLVLDRGEIYEQYF. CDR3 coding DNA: TGTGCTAGTGGTTTGGTACTGGACAGGGGCGAAATATACGAGCAGTACTTC.

This chain's CDR3 is CASSPNAYNEQFF. In DNA, the CDR3 is TGTGCCAGCAGTCCTAACGCATACAATGAGCAGTTCTTC. V is TRBV12-3 or TRBV12-4 and J is TRBJ2-1; unclear D gene. CDR3 length equals 13 residues. The V end lost 5 bases, the J end lost 4 bases, and 9 bases lay between the germline ends.

The CDR3 spells CASSLSAPGGLGGYTF. The CDR3 nucleotides read TGTGCCAGCAGCTTAAGTGCTCCAGGGGGCCTGGGTGGCTACACCTTC. This chain uses TRBV7-9 with TRBJ1-2, with 8 bases that match TRBD1. The germline CDR1 and CDR2 sequences are SEHNR and FQNEAQ (reference sequence). V trimming: 2 bases; J trimming: 7 bases; junction bases outside the gene matches: 12. The CDR3 totals 16 residues.

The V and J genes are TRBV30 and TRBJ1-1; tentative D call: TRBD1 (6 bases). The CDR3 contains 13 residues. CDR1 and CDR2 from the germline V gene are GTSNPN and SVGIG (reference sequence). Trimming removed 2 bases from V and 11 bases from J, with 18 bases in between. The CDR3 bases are TGTGCCTGGAGTAGGAAGGCAGGGGACCGCGCTTTCTTT. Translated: CAWSRKAGDRAFF.